These T cell receptor beta chains were read from a single sample in a study of Graves' ophthalmopathy and Graves' hyperthyroidism. From the multiplex PCR reads, TCRdb called clonotypes with MiXCR, one entry per CDR3 protein. This table has 450,000 to 600,000 distinct CDR3 sequences, approximately 37% appearing once. Sequencing was done on a sample of peripheral blood or thyroid tissue (not recorded which). The receptor source for this set is an adult man with Graves' hyperthyroidism. Each CDR3 is given with its conserved first and last residue. The D gene is left open where the match is weak. Size is omitted from some rows. Given values are once, few, many or a class for expanded clones.

D gene: NA; J gene: TRBJ1-4; clone size: many; V gene: TRBV7-6; CDR3 DNA: TGTGCCAGCACCCTATGGGAGAACGGAGAAAAACTGTTTTTT; CDR3 protein: CASTLWENGEKLFF
D gene: NA; J gene: TRBJ1-2; clone size: NA; V gene: TRBV27; CDR3 DNA: TGTGCCAGCAGTGCCTCCGGGACTCCCTATGGCTACACCTTC; CDR3 protein: CASSASGTPYGYTF
D gene: NA; J gene: TRBJ2-1; clone size: NA; V gene: TRBV7-9; CDR3 DNA: TGTGCCAGCAGCTTAGTCCCCCTCACCGCGGGCAATGAGCAGTTCTTC; CDR3 protein: CASSLVPLTAGNEQFF
D gene: NA; J gene: TRBJ2-7; clone size: many; V gene: TRBV20-1; CDR3 DNA: TGCAGTGCCCATCCGGCAGGTCGCTCCTACGAGCAGTACTTC; CDR3 protein: CSAHPAGRSYEQYF
D gene: NA; J gene: TRBJ2-5; clone size: once; V gene: TRBV5-8; CDR3 DNA: TGTGCCAGCAGCTTGTTTACCAGAAAAGAGACCCAGTACTTC; CDR3 protein: CASSLFTRKETQYF
D gene: NA; J gene: TRBJ1-1; clone size: many; V gene: TRBV11-3; CDR3 DNA: TGTGCCAGCAGTCGCGGGGCCATGAACACTGAAGCTTTCTTT; CDR3 protein: CASSRGAMNTEAFF
D gene: NA; J gene: TRBJ2-7; clone size: many; V gene: TRBV28; CDR3 DNA: TGTGCCAGCAGTTTTTCGGCACCGCAGTACTTC; CDR3 protein: CASSFSAPQYF
D gene: NA; J gene: TRBJ2-2; clone size: few; V gene: TRBV6-5; CDR3 DNA: TGTGCCAGCGGGGGGCAAGGCACCGGGGAGCTGTTTTTT; CDR3 protein: CASGGQGTGELFF
D gene: NA; J gene: TRBJ2-7; clone size: many; V gene: TRBV24-1; CDR3 DNA: TGTGCCACCAGTGGCGCGGGATCCTACGAGCAGTACTTC; CDR3 protein: CATSGAGSYEQYF
D gene: TRBD1; J gene: TRBJ2-7; clone size: NA; V gene: TRBV24-1; CDR3 DNA: TGTGCCACCAGTGATCCCCGGGACAGGGGCCGACCGACCTACGAGCAGTACTTC; CDR3 protein: CATSDPRDRGRPTYEQYF
D gene: NA; J gene: TRBJ2-1; clone size: NA; V gene: TRBV20-1; CDR3 DNA: TGCAGTGCCAGAGCGGATGAGCAGTTCTTC; CDR3 protein: CSARADEQFF
D gene: NA; J gene: TRBJ2-5; clone size: many; V gene: TRBV6-5; CDR3 DNA: TGTGCCACCACCTCTATTGACCTTCAAGAGACCCAGTACTTC; CDR3 protein: CATTSIDLQETQYF
D gene: NA; J gene: TRBJ1-1; clone size: few; V gene: TRBV19; CDR3 DNA: TGTGCCAGTAGTATTAATCTGCTGGGGAGGAACACTGAAGCTTTCTTT; CDR3 protein: CASSINLLGRNTEAFF
D gene: NA; J gene: TRBJ2-3; clone size: NA; V gene: TRBV13; CDR3 DNA: TGTGCCAGCAGCTTGAGCAACACAGATACGCAGTATTTT; CDR3 protein: CASSLSNTDTQYF
D gene: TRBD1; J gene: TRBJ1-2; clone size: few; V gene: TRBV2; CDR3 DNA: TGTGCCAGCAGAAGAACAGGGGGCTACGCTTTC; CDR3 protein: CASRRTGGYAF
D gene: NA; J gene: TRBJ1-2; clone size: NA; V gene: TRBV29-1; CDR3 DNA: TGCAGCGTTGAGGAGAGCTCCTACGAGCATGGCTACACCTTC; CDR3 protein: CSVEESSYEHGYTF
D gene: TRBD1; J gene: TRBJ2-7; clone size: many; V gene: TRBV7-9; CDR3 DNA: TGTGCCAGCAGCCGAGACAGGGGCCGGGTTCCCTACGAGCAGTACTTC; CDR3 protein: CASSRDRGRVPYEQYF
D gene: TRBD1; J gene: TRBJ1-5; clone size: many; V gene: TRBV20-1; CDR3 DNA: TGCAGTGCTAGACACCGGGACAGGGGTTACAGTCAGCCCCAGCATTTT; CDR3 protein: CSARHRDRGYSQPQHF
D gene: NA; J gene: TRBJ1-2; clone size: NA; V gene: TRBV5-5; CDR3 DNA: TGTGCCAGCAGCCTCGACAGTGCAGCTAACTATGACTACACCTTC; CDR3 protein: CASSLDSAANYDYTF
D gene: NA; J gene: TRBJ2-5; clone size: many; V gene: TRBV6-1; CDR3 DNA: TGTGCCAGCACATGGGCAGGGCTCGAGACCCAGTACTTC; CDR3 protein: CASTWAGLETQYF
D gene: TRBD1; J gene: TRBJ1-1; clone size: many; V gene: TRBV15; CDR3 DNA: TGTGCCACCAGCAGTGGTCGGACAGGTTCGAACACTGAAGCTTTCTTT; CDR3 protein: CATSSGRTGSNTEAFF
D gene: NA; J gene: TRBJ2-7; clone size: NA; V gene: TRBV4-1; CDR3 DNA: TGCGCCAGCAGCCAAGAGAGGAGCTACGAGCAGTACTTC; CDR3 protein: CASSQERSYEQYF
D gene: NA; J gene: TRBJ1-2; clone size: many; V gene: TRBV2; CDR3 DNA: TGTGCCGGCTTGGGCGCCGGTGGCTATGGCTACACCTTC; CDR3 protein: CAGLGAGGYGYTF
D gene: TRBD1; J gene: TRBJ1-5; clone size: few; V gene: TRBV4-1; CDR3 DNA: TGCGCCAGCAGCCTCGCTGACAGGGGGGATCAGCCCCAGCATTTT; CDR3 protein: CASSLADRGDQPQHF
D gene: NA; J gene: TRBJ1-5; clone size: many; V gene: TRBV29-1; CDR3 DNA: TGCAGCGTTACCTACGACAGATATCAGCCCCAGCATTTT; CDR3 protein: CSVTYDRYQPQHF
D gene: NA; J gene: TRBJ1-4; clone size: many; V gene: TRBV29-1; CDR3 DNA: TGCAGCGCATCGGGGGGGCGTGCAACTAATGAAAAACTGTTTTTT; CDR3 protein: CSASGGRATNEKLFF
D gene: NA; J gene: TRBJ2-6; clone size: many; V gene: TRBV29-1; CDR3 DNA: TGCAGCGTTTCCAGCTCTGGGGCCAACGTCCTGACTTTC; CDR3 protein: CSVSSSGANVLTF
D gene: NA; J gene: TRBJ1-2; clone size: many; V gene: TRBV12-3/TRBV12-4; CDR3 DNA: TGTGCCAGCAGTTTAGGTGGACCGGGTAACTATGGCTACACCTTC; CDR3 protein: CASSLGGPGNYGYTF
D gene: NA; J gene: TRBJ1-6; clone size: many; V gene: TRBV10-3; CDR3 DNA: TGTGCCATCAGTGAGTCAAACAGAGCGAATTCACCCCTCCACTTT; CDR3 protein: CAISESNRANSPLHF
D gene: NA; J gene: TRBJ1-4; clone size: NA; V gene: TRBV29-1; CDR3 DNA: TGCAGCGTTGAAGATGGGGCGCGGGCAACTAATGAAAAACTGTTTTTT; CDR3 protein: CSVEDGARATNEKLFF
D gene: TRBD2; J gene: TRBJ2-7; clone size: NA; V gene: TRBV7-6; CDR3 DNA: TGTGCCAGCAGCTTAGCCCTAGCGGGAAGGCCCAATGAGCAGTACTTC; CDR3 protein: CASSLALAGRPNEQYF